What follows describes a single T cell receptor (beta chain). Profiling relied on immunoSEQ multiplex PCR, and the TCRdb table lists in-frame clones only, not all of them. The table shows about 91,000 clones, with about 90% occurring only once. The sample belongs to a study of technical replicates of blood from a handful of donors. The CDR3 consists of 18 residues. Per the germline V gene, CDR1 is KGHSH and CDR2 is LQKENI. After removal of 6 bases from V and 6 bases from J, the junction contained 15 bases not matched to a gene. The receptor was isolated from a human donor in good health. The sequencing input was T cells isolated from PBMCs. The chain uses TRBV18 and TRBJ2-1, with TRBD2 identical over 12 bases. CDR3 nucleotides: TGTGCCAGCTCGGAGGGAGGACTAGCGGGGTTAAGATCCAATGAGCAGTTCTTC. Encoded protein: CASSEGGLAGLRSNEQFF.